Each of the 10 T cell receptor beta chains below was sequenced from the same sample in a study of cytomegalovirus exposure and HLA in healthy donors. The PCR was carried out with 60 Vbeta primers and 13 Jbeta primers. Produced via immunoSEQ multiplex PCR; TCRdb's table is partial and in-frame only. The sample records some 170,000 clones, 77% being singletons. The sequenced sample consisted of PBMCs. Receptors were obtained from a man aged 25-45 years in good health and CMV-seropositive.

The V and J genes are TRBV2 and TRBJ2-7, with D possibly being TRBD1 (7 bases). The CDR3 runs 13 residues. The V gene lost 7 bases and the J gene lost 3 bases, with 13 bases spanning the gap. Germline V lookup: CDR1 SNHLY, CDR2 FYNNEI. In nucleotides, the CDR3 is TGTGCCAGCACCGGACAGGACTACTACGAGCAGTACTTC. Its translation: CASTGQDYYEQYF.

The rearrangement joins TRBV15 to TRBJ2-5; D is possibly TRBD2 (6 bases). The CDR3 consists of 15 residues. V was shortened by 3 bases and J by 2 bases, with 13 bases between the two germline ends. The germline V gene encodes CDR1 LNHNV and CDR2 YYDKDF (reference sequence). In DNA form, the CDR3 reads TGTGCCACCAGCAGTCGAAGGACTATACAAGAGACCCAGTACTTC. Translated: CATSSRRTIQETQYF.

Only a few counts were recorded for this clone. The J gene is TRBJ2-2, the V gene TRBV29-1; 10 bases match TRBD2. Per germline, CDR1 SQVTM and CDR2 ANQGSEA. The CDR3 runs to 13 residues. J lost 4 bases, V lost 8 bases, and 4 bases had no gene match. CDR3 loop: CSSGGASTGELFF. The CDR3 DNA reads as TGCAGCAGCGGGGGGGCGAGCACCGGGGAGCTGTTTTTT.

The chain employs TRBV4-1 and TRBJ2-7; TRBD1 aligns across 10 bases. The CDR3 loop spans 14 amino acids. Trimming removed 1 base from V and 4 bases from J; junction bases left unmatched: 1. CDR1 is MGHRA and CDR2 is YSYEKL in the germline V gene. The CDR3 DNA sequence: TGCGCCAGCAGCCAAGTGGACAGGGGGTACGAGCAGTACTTC. Protein product: CASSQVDRGYEQYF.

This clone was seen once. V gene TRBV12-5 combines with J gene TRBJ1-6, with TRBD1 matching 11 bases. The CDR3 loop spans 14 amino acids. V lost 5 bases and J lost 9; bases outside the gene matches: 3. Germline V gene sequence: CDR1 LGHNT, CDR2 FRNRAP. In DNA form, the CDR3 reads TGTGCTAGTGGTGCCGGGACAGGGGGTTCACCCCTCCACTTT. The encoded protein is CASGAGTGGSPLHF. Variable domain in full (rest from reference TRBV12-5 and TRBJ1-6): DARVTQTPRHKVTEMGQEVTMRCQPILGHNTVFWYRQTMMQGLELLAYFRNRAPLDDSGMPKDRFSAEMPDATLATLKIQPSEPRDSAVYFCASGAGTGGSPLHFGNGTRLTVT.

This clone was seen a single time. The chain links TRBV25-1 to TRBJ2-7; TRBD1 aligns across 8 bases. This CDR3 spans 16 amino acids. The J segment lost 2 bases and the V segment lost 3 bases, leaving 9 bases of the junction unmatched. Germline V gene data show CDR1 as MGHDK and CDR2 as SYGVNS. CDR3 region: CASSESGQGRPYEQYF. CDR3 nucleotides: TGTGCCAGCAGTGAGAGCGGACAGGGAAGACCCTACGAGCAGTACTTC.

The gene calls are TRBV19 and TRBJ2-1, with TRBD2 identical over 13 bases. Per the germline V gene, CDR1 is LNHDA and CDR2 is SQIVND (reference sequence). CDR3 size: 15 residues. The trim removed 6 bases at V and 10 bases at J, leaving 9 bases unmatched. The CDR3 sequence is CASRTGTSGAGEQFF. CDR3 DNA: TGTGCCAGTAGGACCGGGACTAGCGGGGCTGGGGAGCAGTTCTTC.

The J gene is TRBJ1-1, the V gene TRBV5-1; 10 nucleotides agree with TRBD1. The CDR3 length is 15 residues. Unmatched junction bases numbered 5, after V lost 0 bases and J lost 6 bases. Germline V gene sequence: CDR1 SGHRS, CDR2 YFSETQ. The DNA of the CDR3 is TGCGCCAGCAGCTTGGCTAGACAGGGGGCATCTGAAGCTTTCTTT. Its translation: CASSLARQGASEAFF.

The chain employs TRBV7-9 and TRBJ2-1, with 8 bases aligning to TRBD2. Germline V gene lookup returns CDR1 SEHNR and CDR2 FQNEAQ (reference sequence). The CDR3 has 18 residues. Germline trimming cut 5 bases from V and 4 bases from J; bases unmatched to any gene: 16. CDR3 bases: TGTGCCAGCAGCCCCCGGCGGGGGGTCAAGCAGGAATACAATGAGCAGTTCTTC. It specifies CASSPRRGVKQEYNEQFF.

The chain combines TRBV27 with TRBJ2-2; 11 bases are a match to TRBD1. CDR3 length: 14 amino acids. Looked up from germline, CDR1 is MNHEY and CDR2 is SMNVEV (reference sequence). The V segment lost 4 bases and the J segment 6 bases; nucleotides outside the gene matches: 1. CDR3 nucleotide sequence: TGTGCCAGCAGTTGGGGACAGGGGGCCGGGGAGCTGTTTTTT. Residues: CASSWGQGAGELFF.